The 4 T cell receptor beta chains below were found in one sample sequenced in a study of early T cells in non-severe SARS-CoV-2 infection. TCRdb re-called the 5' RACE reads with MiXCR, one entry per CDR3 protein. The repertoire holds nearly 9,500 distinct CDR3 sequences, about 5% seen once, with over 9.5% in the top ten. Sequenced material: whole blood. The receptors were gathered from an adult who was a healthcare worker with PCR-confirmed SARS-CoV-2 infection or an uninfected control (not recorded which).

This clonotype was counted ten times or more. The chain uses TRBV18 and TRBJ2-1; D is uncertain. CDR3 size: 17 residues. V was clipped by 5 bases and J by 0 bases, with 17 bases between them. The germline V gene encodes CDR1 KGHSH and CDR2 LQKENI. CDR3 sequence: CASSSSSPVNSYNEQFF. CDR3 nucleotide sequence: TGTGCCAGCTCATCTTCATCCCCCGTAAACTCCTACAATGAGCAGTTCTTC.

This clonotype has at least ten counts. CDR3 DNA: TGTGCCAGCAGGAGGGAACAGCCCCAGCATTTT. As protein: CASRREQPQHF. The chain has TRBV6-6 and TRBJ1-5; D uncertain. The CDR3 totals 11 residues. V shed 6 bases and J shed 7 bases, with 7 bases lying between them. Germline CDR1 reads MNHNY; CDR2 reads SVGAGI (reference sequence).

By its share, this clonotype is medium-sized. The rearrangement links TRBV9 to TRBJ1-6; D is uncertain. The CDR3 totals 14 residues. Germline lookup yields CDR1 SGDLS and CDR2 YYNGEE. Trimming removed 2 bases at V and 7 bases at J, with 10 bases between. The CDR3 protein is CASSVLQENSPLHF. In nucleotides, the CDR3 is TGTGCCAGCAGCGTCCTTCAGGAAAATTCACCCCTCCACTTT.

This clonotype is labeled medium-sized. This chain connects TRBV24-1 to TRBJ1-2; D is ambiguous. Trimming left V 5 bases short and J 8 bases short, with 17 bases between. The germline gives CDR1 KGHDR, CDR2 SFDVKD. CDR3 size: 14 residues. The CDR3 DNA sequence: TGTGCCACCAGTGCCTTCGGACGGGCAGAAGGCTACACCTTC. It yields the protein CATSAFGRAEGYTF.